The sequence of this T cell receptor (beta chain) was determined in a study of human T cells and chemical hapten exposure. As for the study in general: Alopecia universalis, totalis or areata was present in patients who were mostly female.

Original methodology: Per-sample TCR counts ranged from about 20,000 to 750,000, median around 88,000. TCRdb re-analysed the RACE reads in MiXCR, keeping a single row per CDR3 protein. These V and J calls rely on TCRdb rather than the paper's analysis. This table has more than 80,000 distinct CDR3 sequences, 12% appearing once. The CDR3 has 14 amino acids. Germline V gene data show CDR1 as MNHNY and CDR2 as SVGAGI (reference sequence). V gave up 3 bases and J gave up 7 bases, with 13 bases separating them. Time point indicated: pre-sensitization, week 0. Treatment meaning: therapeutic diphenylcyclopropenone sensitization with weekly scalp DPC. Alopecia patients deemed DPC-suitable, aged 18 to 70, excluding pregnancy. This clonotype was seen only a few times.

The sequence came from a woman aged 45-60 years with alopecia areata. Some clones in this sample may be carry-over from other donors' samples. The V call is TRBV6-6, the J call TRBJ1-5; D may be TRBD1 (6 bases). This sample comprised whole blood, obtained in connection with sensitization to the hapten diphenylcyclopropenone (DPC). As DNA, the CDR3 is TGTGCCAGCAGTTATGACAGGCAAGGACAGCCCCAGCATTTT. It translates to CASSYDRQGQPQHF.